This record covers a single T cell receptor beta chain. Its antigen is unknown. This record comes from a study of CD8+ T cells in alopecia areata. Study-wide findings and caveats: Expanded CD8+ clones among the top 100, and scalp clonality, were significantly decreased by tofacitinib.

cDNA serving as the sequencing template came from extracted, reverse transcribed RNA. Clones were read by immunoSEQ multiplex PCR, and TCRdb kept only the in-frame ones, dropping some. The sample has over 250,000 clones, about three fifths seen once. Germline V CDR1 and CDR2: SGHRS, YFSETQ. V was pared by 4 bases and J by 6 bases, with 7 bases of the junction left unmatched. The CDR3 sequence is 14 residues long. Treatment defined: oral pan-JAK inhibitor, 5-10 mg twice daily. Collected material from alopecia areata patients comprised lesional scalp punch biopsies and peripheral blood. Sequencing used CD4+ T cells sorted from blood, obtained at week 52, from a patient treated with tofacitinib. This TCR derives from a human donor with alopecia areata. The J gene is TRBJ1-2, the V gene TRBV5-1, with TRBD1 matching over 9 bases. In nucleotides, the CDR3 is TGCGCCAGCAGCCCTACTACAGGGGGCAATGGCTACACCTTC. Encoded protein: CASSPTTGGNGYTF.